A selection of T cell receptor beta chains follows, all from one sample in a study of cytomegalovirus exposure and HLA in healthy donors. Libraries were prepared by immunoSEQ multiplex PCR; TCRdb keeps only in-frame clonotypes and omits some of them. The sample shows about 140,000 clones, around 77% of them seen only once. Sequencing used PBMCs. Receptors originate from a young man in good health and CMV-seronegative. Both conserved end residues are part of each CDR3. Fields, in order: J gene, V gene, CDR3 protein.

>TRBJ2-7|TRBV11-2
CASSPGTRTYEQYF
>TRBJ2-7|TRBV10-2
CASRSYPTSNHEQYF
>TRBJ2-1|TRBV27
CASSWGGSHNEQFF
>TRBJ1-2|TRBV30
CAWSGSGQGSAGYTF
>TRBJ2-6|TRBV9
CASSRGGVGPLSGANVLTF
>TRBJ1-5|TRBV21-1
CASSKRGFNQPQHF
>TRBJ1-5|TRBV2
CASNPEISGQPQHF
>TRBJ2-1|TRBV29-1
CSVEDQGGTYNEQFF
>TRBJ1-1|TRBV5-5
CASSLFPRTEAFF
>TRBJ2-7|TRBV21-1
CASSEKRRASGRVQYEQYF
>TRBJ2-1|TRBV6-5
CASSWIAGGRPNEQFF
>TRBJ2-1|TRBV19
CASSLGGSRLYNEQFF
>TRBJ2-1|TRBV5-4
CASRPGLAGGNEQFF
>TRBJ2-7|TRBV28
CASSYRDNPYEQYF
>TRBJ1-5|TRBV10-2
CASSDRAGYQPQHF
>TRBJ2-2|TRBV29-1
CSVRLRDPNTGELFF
>TRBJ1-2|TRBV6-1
CASTPTGMNNGYTF
>TRBJ1-1|TRBV18
CASSPSQGQAFF
>TRBJ2-2|TRBV13
CASSLHYGGELFF
>TRBJ1-3|TRBV4-1
CASSQGQSEASGNTIYF
>TRBJ2-4|TRBV29-1
CSVVTQTGGVGNIQYF
>TRBJ2-7|TRBV6-5
CASSSRTRTYEQYF
>TRBJ1-5|TRBV19
CASSIAVLNQPQHF
>TRBJ2-2|TRBV10-1
CASSIGGVGELFF
>TRBJ1-5|TRBV4-1
CASSQDITGNQPQHF
>TRBJ2-5|TRBV5-1
CASSPTSGRAEEETQYF
>TRBJ1-5|TRBV6-5
CASSSRDSYQPQHF
>TRBJ1-4|TRBV6-5
CASSVTGSGKLFF
>TRBJ2-1|TRBV19
CASSIPTGSWGPTSYNEQFF
>TRBJ2-3|TRBV7-6
CASSLLGQGSSDTQYF
>TRBJ2-5|TRBV5-1
CASSGMTGGETQYF
>TRBJ2-5|TRBV6-1
CASSVLGQETQYF
>TRBJ2-7|TRBV11-2
CASSLVTSSFYEQYF
>TRBJ1-3|TRBV9
CASSATGGNTIYF
>TRBJ2-1|TRBV11-2
CASSLQRDYNEQFF
>TRBJ1-5|TRBV19
CASRLGGNQPQHF
>TRBJ1-1|TRBV5-1
CASSTQVNTEAFF
>TRBJ2-1|TRBV10-3
CAISGARDPRNEQFF
>TRBJ2-5|TRBV7-9
CASSLIQGLPQETQYF
>TRBJ2-1|TRBV7-2
CASSRLGLAGYEQFF
>TRBJ2-7|TRBV6-5
CASSYSRTGVYEQYF
>TRBJ2-1|TRBV4-1
CASSPSGSNEQFF
>TRBJ1-4|TRBV5-5
CASSLVGAGDEKLFF
>TRBJ2-7|TRBV9
CASSVETGSEQYF
>TRBJ2-1|TRBV6-1
CASSDVAGFYNEQFF
>TRBJ1-5|TRBV7-8
CASSIDRNQPQHF
>TRBJ1-4|TRBV6-5
CASSYASYEKLFF
>TRBJ2-3|TRBV4-1
CASSPLTSTDTQYF
>TRBJ2-1|TRBV5-1
CASRSGYNEQFF
>TRBJ2-1|TRBV5-4
CAWAGSYNEQFF
>TRBJ2-7|TRBV6-6
CASSPRPSSYEQYF
>TRBJ2-7|TRBV2
CASSWDGRSYEQYF
>TRBJ2-1|TRBV27
CASSLRLGVNEQFF